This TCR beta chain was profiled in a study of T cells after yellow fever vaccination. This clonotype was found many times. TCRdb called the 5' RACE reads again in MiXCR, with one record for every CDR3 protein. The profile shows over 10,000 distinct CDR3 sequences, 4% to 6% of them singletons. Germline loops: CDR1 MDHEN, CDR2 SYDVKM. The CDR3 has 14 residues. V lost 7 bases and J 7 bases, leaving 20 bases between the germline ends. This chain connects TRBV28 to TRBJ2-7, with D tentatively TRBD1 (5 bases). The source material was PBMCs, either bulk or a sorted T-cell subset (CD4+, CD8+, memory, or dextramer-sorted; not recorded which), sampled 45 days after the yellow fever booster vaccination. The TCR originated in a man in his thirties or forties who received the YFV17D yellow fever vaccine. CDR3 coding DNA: TGTGCCAGCATCCTAACGGCAGGGTCCCTAGAGCAGTACTTC. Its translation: CASILTAGSLEQYF.